Sequencing of this T cell receptor (beta chain) was carried out in a study of T cell responses to AZD1222 COVID-19 vaccine. Whole-study findings and limits: Regions 160-218 and 743-854 dominated among vaccine-associated CD4 TCRs spanning spike. White British people made up most donors, females outnumbered males, and clonal diversity was possibly underestimated. Within unmutated variant regions lay the reported targets of nearly half of spike-specific TCRs. Spike-specific TCR breadth and depth went up after people got two AZD1222 doses.

Worth noting for this clone: Its specificity is not known.

Using immunoSEQ multiplex PCR, the repertoire was profiled, and TCRdb retains in-frame clones only, with some absent. The sample carries roughly 98,000 clones, around nine tenths recorded once. This specimen was peripheral blood, taken 28 days after the second AZD1222 dose. The clonotype originates from an adult who received the AZD1222 COVID-19 vaccine.

CDR3 protein: CATSRDPSGDTIYF. CDR3 nucleotide sequence: TGTGCCACCAGCAGAGACCCGTCCGGAGACACCATATATTTT. The V call is TRBV15, the J call TRBJ1-3, with no clear D. There are 14 residues in the CDR3. Looked up from germline, CDR1 is LNHNV and CDR2 is YYDKDF (reference sequence). Deletions cut 0 bases from V and 8 bases from J, with 11 bases between.